A single sample gave rise to the 19 T cell receptor beta chains below, sequenced in a study of blood T cell repertoires in COVID-19. TCRdb's table, derived via immunoSEQ multiplex PCR, lists solely in-frame clones and lacks some. The table shows some 73,000 clones, with around 77% occurring only once. Sequenced: peripheral blood. These receptors all stem from a man aged 70 or older with COVID-19, enrolled during active disease.

The chain uses TRBV19 and TRBJ1-5; 7 nucleotides align to TRBD1. Losses at the gene ends were 3 bases for V and 2 bases for J; bases not matched to a gene: 16. CDR3 size: 19 residues. Germline CDR1 and CDR2: LNHDA and SQIVND (reference sequence). The CDR3 DNA follows: TGTGCCAGTAGTATTCTCGACAGGGTATTCGCCCAGGGCAATCAGCCCCAGCATTTT. This encodes CASSILDRVFAQGNQPQHF.

The V call is TRBV7-3, the J call TRBJ1-1; D is perhaps TRBD1 (5 bases). The V and J ends lost 2 bases and 5 bases respectively, with 9 bases between them. CDR3 length: 13 amino acids. Looked up from germline, CDR1 is SGHTA and CDR2 is FQGTGA. Written as DNA, the CDR3 is TGTGCCAGCAGCTTATGGCAGGGTACTGAAGCTTTCTTT. This sequence encodes CASSLWQGTEAFF.

This chain uses TRBV5-5 with TRBJ1-4; 8 nucleotides align to TRBD1. Germline CDR1 and CDR2: SGHKS and YYEKEE (reference sequence). The length of the CDR3 is 14 residues. V lost 5 bases to trimming and J lost 7 bases; unmatched junction nucleotides: 7. DNA of the CDR3: TGTGCCAGCAGGACGGACAGGGTTGCTGAAAAACTGTTTTTT. Translating it yields CASRTDRVAEKLFF.

This clone has only one observation. The genes are TRBV28 and TRBJ2-7; 8 positions agree with TRBD2. The germline V gene encodes CDR1 MDHEN and CDR2 SYDVKM. The CDR3 totals 15 residues. V gave up 2 bases and J gave up 6 bases; unmatched junction bases: 9. In DNA form, the CDR3 reads TGTGCCAGCAGTTTAAAGGTAGCGGGAAGATCCGAGCAGTACTTC. This translates into CASSLKVAGRSEQYF.

This sequence joins TRBV28 and TRBJ2-7; tentative D call: TRBD2 (6 bases). The germline V and J ends were trimmed by 5 bases and 5 bases, with 16 bases remaining between them. CDR1 and CDR2 (germline): MDHEN, SYDVKM. This CDR3 has 14 residues. This CDR3 is CASSQPGLNDEQYF. DNA for the CDR3: TGTGCCAGCAGTCAGCCGGGACTTAACGACGAGCAGTACTTC.

This clone was picked up a small number of times. The V and J genes are TRBV20-1 and TRBJ2-1; 7 nucleotides align to TRBD2. The J segment lost 3 bases and the V segment lost 3 bases, leaving 5 bases of the junction unmatched. The CDR3 contains 14 residues. CDR1 is DFQATT and CDR2 is SNEGSKA in the germline V gene (reference sequence). The CDR3: CSASGQRGYNEQFF. The CDR3 DNA sequence: TGCAGTGCTAGTGGCCAGCGGGGCTACAATGAGCAGTTCTTC.

V usage is TRBV30 and J usage is TRBJ1-5, with a tentative D call TRBD1 (5 bases). V was clipped by 3 bases and J by 2 bases, with 17 bases between them. From germline, CDR1 is GTSNPN and CDR2 SVGIG (reference sequence). This CDR3 region has 16 residues. The CDR3 loop reads CAWSADIGGGNQPQHF. CDR3 nucleotide sequence: TGTGCCTGGAGCGCTGACATTGGGGGGGGCAATCAGCCCCAGCATTTT. The variable domain in full, completed from reference TRBV30 and TRBJ1-5, reads SQTIHQWPATLVQPVGSPLSLECTVEGTSNPNLYWYRQAAGRGLQLLFYSVGIGQISSEVPQNLSASRPQDRQFILSSKKLLLSDSGFYLCAWSADIGGGNQPQHFGDGTRLSIL.

The genes are TRBV3-1 (or the pseudogene TRBV3-2) and TRBJ2-7; the D gene is possibly TRBD2 (7 bases). Germline V lookup: CDR1 LGHDT, CDR2 YNNKEL (reference sequence). CDR3 size: 15 residues. V dropped 4 bases and J dropped 4 bases, with 17 bases sitting between them. The CDR3 DNA sequence: TGTGCCAGCAGCCCAATAGGACTAGACAGGTACGAGCAGTACTTC. Encoded protein: CASSPIGLDRYEQYF.

V usage is TRBV10-3 and J usage is TRBJ2-1; possible D gene TRBD2, 6 bases. V gave up 4 bases and J gave up 0 bases, with 10 bases separating them. This CDR3 has 15 residues. Per germline, CDR1 ENHRY and CDR2 SYGVKD. CDR3 nucleotides: TGTGCCATCAGTGTTCGGGGGAGCTCCTACAATGAGCAGTTCTTC. Its translation: CAISVRGSSYNEQFF.

The genes are TRBV11-2 and TRBJ2-7, with 7 bases aligning to TRBD1. CDR3 length: 15 amino acids. Germline V gene lookup returns CDR1 SGHAT and CDR2 FQNNGV. With V trimmed by 4 bases and J by 0 bases, 6 bases remained unmatched. Here the CDR3 DNA reads TGTGCCAGCAGCTCGAACCGGGACAGCTCCTACGAGCAGTACTTC. This gives the protein CASSSNRDSSYEQYF.

The chain carries TRBV7-2 and TRBJ1-4; D is undetermined. V shed 4 bases and J shed 6 bases, with 9 bases lying between them. CDR1 and CDR2 from the germline V gene are SGHTA and FQGNSA. The CDR3 is made up of 13 amino acids. The CDR3, as DNA: TGTGCCAGCAGCTCCTATATGGATGAAAAACTGTTTTTT. Amino acid sequence: CASSSYMDEKLFF.

The chain couples TRBV9 to TRBJ2-7; D unclear. In germline, CDR1 is SGDLS, CDR2 YYNGEE. The CDR3 has 15 amino acids. Trimming removed 0 bases from V and 0 bases from J, with 10 bases in between. As DNA, the CDR3 is TGTGCCAGCAGCGTAGGCGGTGATCACTCCTACGAGCAGTACTTC. It specifies CASSVGGDHSYEQYF.

The chain employs TRBV27 and TRBJ2-7; D is perhaps TRBD1 (6 bases). The CDR3 consists of 14 residues. V gave up 2 bases and J gave up 5 bases, with 13 bases separating them. CDR1 is MNHEY, CDR2 SMNVEV, per germline (reference sequence). CDR3 amino acids: CASSLGTLWDEQYF. CDR3 DNA sequence: TGTGCCAGCAGTTTAGGGACACTATGGGACGAGCAGTACTTC.

The CDR3 region is CASSLFEEDTQYF. The CDR3 nucleotides read TGTGCCAGCAGCTTGTTTGAGGAAGATACGCAGTATTTT. This sequence joins TRBV5-4 and TRBJ2-3; no reliable D call. This CDR3 contains 13 residues. The V end lost 1 base, the J end lost 5 bases, and 8 bases lay between the germline ends. Germline loops: CDR1 SGHNT, CDR2 YYREEE (reference sequence).

This chain links TRBV7-2 with TRBJ1-2; D gene unclear. This CDR3 has 15 amino acids. Per germline, CDR1 SGHTA and CDR2 FQGNSA. Trimming removed 3 bases from V and 2 bases from J, with 13 bases in between. In DNA form, the CDR3 reads TGTGCCAGCAGCTTGGAGCCGATCCTGAACTATGGCTACACCTTC. Translated: CASSLEPILNYGYTF.

The rearrangement links TRBV4-2 to TRBJ2-7, with 7 nucleotides matching TRBD1. The trim removed 0 bases at V and 6 bases at J, leaving 8 bases unmatched. Germline loops: CDR1 LGHNA, CDR2 YNFKEQ. CDR3 length: 15 amino acids. The CDR3 is CASSQDWTGQVEQYF. DNA for the CDR3: TGTGCCAGCAGCCAAGATTGGACAGGTCAAGTCGAGCAGTACTTC.

This chain uses TRBV27 with TRBJ1-4; the D gene is possibly TRBD1 (6 bases). The V end was cut by 3 bases, the J end by 3 bases, with 8 bases between. Germline CDR1 and CDR2: MNHEY and SMNVEV (reference sequence). There are 14 residues in the CDR3. The CDR3 is CASSLAGANEKLFF. The CDR3 DNA reads as TGTGCCAGCAGTTTGGCAGGGGCTAATGAAAAACTGTTTTTT.

J is TRBJ2-2 and V is TRBV29-1; 9 bases are shared with TRBD1. V lost 7 bases to trimming and J lost 7 bases; unmatched junction nucleotides: 4. This CDR3 contains 12 residues. Germline lookup yields CDR1 SQVTM and CDR2 ANQGSEA. The CDR3 DNA reads as TGCAGCGCCGGGACAGGGATCGGGGAGCTGTTTTTT. It encodes CSAGTGIGELFF.

V is TRBV24-1 and J is TRBJ2-1, with 7 bases lining up with TRBD1. J lost 3 bases, V lost 0 bases, and 4 bases had no gene match. CDR1 and CDR2 from the germline V gene are KGHDR and SFDVKD. The CDR3 length is 16 residues. The CDR3 sequence is CATSDLVAGGYNEQFF. CDR3 DNA sequence: TGTGCCACCAGTGATTTGGTTGCAGGGGGCTACAATGAGCAGTTCTTC.